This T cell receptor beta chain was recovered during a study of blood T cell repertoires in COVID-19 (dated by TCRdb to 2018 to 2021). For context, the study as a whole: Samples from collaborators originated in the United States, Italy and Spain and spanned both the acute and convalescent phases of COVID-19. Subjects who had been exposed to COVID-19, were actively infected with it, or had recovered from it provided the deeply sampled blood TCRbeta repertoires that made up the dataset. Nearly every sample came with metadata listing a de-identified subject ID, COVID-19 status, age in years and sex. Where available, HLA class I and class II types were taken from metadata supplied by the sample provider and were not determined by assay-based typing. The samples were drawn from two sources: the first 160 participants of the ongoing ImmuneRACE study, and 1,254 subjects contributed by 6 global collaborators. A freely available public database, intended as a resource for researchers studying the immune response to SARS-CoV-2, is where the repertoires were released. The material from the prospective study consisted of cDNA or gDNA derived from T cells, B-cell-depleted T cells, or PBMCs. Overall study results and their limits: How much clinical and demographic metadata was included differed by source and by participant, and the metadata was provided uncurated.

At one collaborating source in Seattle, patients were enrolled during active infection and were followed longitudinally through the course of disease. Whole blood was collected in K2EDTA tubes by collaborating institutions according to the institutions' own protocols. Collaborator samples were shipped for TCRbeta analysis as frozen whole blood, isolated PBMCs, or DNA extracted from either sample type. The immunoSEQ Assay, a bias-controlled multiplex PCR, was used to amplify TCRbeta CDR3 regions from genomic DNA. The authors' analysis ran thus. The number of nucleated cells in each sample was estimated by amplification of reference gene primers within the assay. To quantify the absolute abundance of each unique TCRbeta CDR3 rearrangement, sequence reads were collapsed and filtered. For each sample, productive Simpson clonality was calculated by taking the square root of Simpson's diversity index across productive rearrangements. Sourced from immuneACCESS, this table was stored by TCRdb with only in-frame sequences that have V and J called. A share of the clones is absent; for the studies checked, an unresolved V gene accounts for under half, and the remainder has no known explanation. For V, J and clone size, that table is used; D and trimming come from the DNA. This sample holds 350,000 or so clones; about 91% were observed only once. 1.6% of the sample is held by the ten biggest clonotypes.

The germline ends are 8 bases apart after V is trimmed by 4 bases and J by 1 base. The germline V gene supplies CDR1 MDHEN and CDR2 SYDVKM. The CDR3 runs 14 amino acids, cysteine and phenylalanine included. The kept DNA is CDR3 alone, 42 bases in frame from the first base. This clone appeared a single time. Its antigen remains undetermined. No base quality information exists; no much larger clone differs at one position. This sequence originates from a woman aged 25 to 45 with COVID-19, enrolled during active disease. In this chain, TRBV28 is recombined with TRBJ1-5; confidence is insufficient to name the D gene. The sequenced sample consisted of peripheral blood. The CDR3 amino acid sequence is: CASSSGVSNQPQHF. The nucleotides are TGTGCCAGCAGTTCCGGAGTGAGCAATCAGCCCCAGCATTTT.